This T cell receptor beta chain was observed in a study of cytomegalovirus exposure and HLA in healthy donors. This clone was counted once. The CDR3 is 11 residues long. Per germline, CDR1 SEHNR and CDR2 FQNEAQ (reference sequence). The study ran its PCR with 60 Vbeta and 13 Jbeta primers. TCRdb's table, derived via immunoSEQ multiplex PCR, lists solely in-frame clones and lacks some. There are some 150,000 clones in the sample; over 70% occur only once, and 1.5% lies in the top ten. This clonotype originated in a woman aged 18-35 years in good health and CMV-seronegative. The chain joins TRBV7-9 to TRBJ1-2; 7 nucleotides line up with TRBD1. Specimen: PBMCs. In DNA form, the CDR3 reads TGTTCCGGGGGACAGAACTATGGCTACACCTTC. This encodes CSGGQNYGYTF.